The TCR beta chain under discussion was sequenced for a study of blood T cell repertoires in COVID-19. Seattle cases were enrolled at active infection and followed longitudinally. The CDR3 contains 13 residues. V was trimmed by 3 bases and J by 7 bases, leaving 12 bases between them. Germline-derived CDR1 and CDR2 are KGHSH and LQKENI. Here immunoSEQ multiplex PCR was the method, and the copy in TCRdb shows in-frame clones only, minus some. The sample has some 300,000 clones; over 80% are singletons. The chain employs TRBV18 and TRBJ1-1; D gene ambiguous. The material sequenced was peripheral blood. The TCR sequence derives from a woman aged 45-60 years with COVID-19, enrolled during active disease. CDR3 DNA: TGTGCCAGCTCACCCGACTTGGGTTTTGAAGCTTTCTTT. Amino acids: CASSPDLGFEAFF.